Shown below are 5 T cell receptor beta chains from a single sample sequenced in a study of blood T cell repertoires in COVID-19 (dated by TCRdb to the early 2020s). To prepare the library, the immunoSEQ multiplex PCR assay was applied. As stored in TCRdb, this immuneACCESS dataset retains in-frame rearrangements with V and J assigned. A fraction of the clones does not appear; measured against another copy, unresolved V genes explain less than half of the discrepancy, and the remainder lacks a known reason. The sample table shows roughly 96,000 clones, and 80% to 85% are seen once. The leading ten clones occupy 3.5% to 5% of the sample. Sequencing was performed on peripheral blood. The receptors originated from a man between 60 and 75 years old with acute or convalescent COVID-19.

The chain uses TRBV19 and TRBJ2-4; 8 bases fit TRBD1. J gave up 8 bases and V 2 bases, and 8 bases lay outside the gene matches. Germline V gene data show CDR1 as LNHDA and CDR2 as SQIVND (reference sequence). The CDR3 has 15 amino acids. The CDR3, as DNA: TGTGCCAGTAGTATATCCCTCTACAGGGGGGACATTCAGTACTTC. It translates to CASSISLYRGDIQYF.

This chain links TRBV12-3 or TRBV12-4 with TRBJ1-3; 7 nucleotides align to TRBD1. The CDR3 runs 13 residues. Unmatched junction bases numbered 5, after V lost 10 bases and J lost 2 bases. CDR3 sequence (DNA): TGTGCCATCCGGACAGGAACTGGAAACACCATATATTTT. Amino acid sequence: CAIRTGTGNTIYF.

This clone has more than one count but fewer than ten. This sample also contains other DNA sequences that code for the same CDR3. The chain has TRBV7-9 and TRBJ1-2, with D possibly matching TRBD1 (6 bases). Trimming cost V 2 bases and J 6 bases, with 10 bases left between them. This CDR3 contains 13 residues. Germline CDR1 is SEHNR and CDR2 is FQNEAQ (reference sequence). The CDR3 is CASSLSQGNGYTF. In nucleotides, the CDR3 is TGTGCCAGCAGCTTATCCCAGGGGAATGGCTACACCTTC.

The chain has TRBV3-1 (or the pseudogene TRBV3-2) and TRBJ1-1; tentatively, D is TRBD1 (6 bases). CDR1 is LGHDT and CDR2 is YNNKEL in the germline V gene (reference sequence). Trimming stripped 4 bases from V and 4 bases from J, with 16 bases between. The CDR3 contains 15 residues. The CDR3 reads CASSPILGGGTEAFF. The CDR3 DNA reads TGTGCCAGCAGCCCTATTTTAGGGGGGGGCACTGAAGCTTTCTTT.

This sequence joins TRBV4-3 and TRBJ1-2; 9 nucleotides agree with TRBD1. V lost 4 bases and J lost 0; bases outside the gene matches: 6. Germline V gives CDR1 LGHNA, CDR2 YSLEER. CDR3 length: 16 residues. The CDR3 DNA sequence: TGCGCCAGCAGCCCGCGACAGGGGGAGGCTAACTATGGCTACACCTTC. It specifies CASSPRQGEANYGYTF.